The 25 T cell receptor beta chains listed next were all sequenced from one sample in a study of T cells in Graves' hyperthyroidism and ophthalmopathy. RNA transcripts gave rise to amplified TCR beta CDR3 regions. During a first-round RT-PCR of the TCR CDR3, the HTBI primer set was used. TCRdb reanalysed the multiplex PCR reads using MiXCR and keeps one entry per CDR3 protein. The sample carries more than 350,000 distinct CDR3 sequences, approximately 15% recorded once. The specimen sequenced was blood. All receptors derive from a woman in her twenties or thirties with Graves' hyperthyroidism.

This clonotype has ten or more counts. The chain recombines TRBV28 with TRBJ1-5, with D possibly matching TRBD1 (6 bases). Trimming removed 6 bases from V and 3 bases from J, with 12 bases in between. In germline, CDR1 is MDHEN, CDR2 SYDVKM. The CDR3 covers 14 residues. The CDR3 sequence: CASRDGQLNQPQHF. CDR3 nucleotides: TGTGCCAGCAGGGACGGACAGCTCAATCAGCCCCAGCATTTT.

J is TRBJ1-1 and V is TRBV19; D is undetermined. The CDR3 covers 14 residues. Between the trimmed V and J ends, which lost 4 bases and 6 bases, there was a span of 15 bases. Per germline, CDR1 LNHDA and CDR2 SQIVND (reference sequence). The CDR3 coding sequence is TGTGCCAGTAGTAAGGTTTACCCAGTCTCTGAAGCTTTCTTT. As protein: CASSKVYPVSEAFF.

The chain uses TRBV10-3 and TRBJ2-4; TRBD1 is a possible D gene (5 bases). Germline V gives CDR1 ENHRY, CDR2 SYGVKD. V lost 0 bases to trimming and J lost 6 bases, with 12 bases between them. The CDR3 has 15 amino acids. CDR3 residues: CAISESRQGLNIQYF. CDR3 DNA: TGTGCCATCAGTGAGTCGCGTCAGGGCCTAAACATTCAGTACTTC.

In its sample, this clonotype was seen a few times. V is TRBV19 and J is TRBJ2-7; 8 positions agree with TRBD1. Trimming removed 3 bases from V and 0 bases from J; junction bases left unmatched: 4. CDR3 length: 15 residues. In germline, CDR1 is LNHDA, CDR2 SQIVND (reference sequence). CDR3 in amino acids: CASSIGTGISYEQYF. CDR3 sequence (DNA): TGTGCCAGTAGTATCGGGACAGGAATCTCCTACGAGCAGTACTTC.

This clonotype came up a few times. The rearrangement uses TRBV19 and TRBJ1-2; D is uncertain. The CDR3 totals 11 residues. Per germline, CDR1 LNHDA and CDR2 SQIVND (reference sequence). With 6 bases removed from V and 6 bases from J, the gap between germline ends came to 8 bases. The CDR3 sequence is CASRERHGYTF. The CDR3 bases are TGTGCCAGTAGGGAACGGCATGGCTACACCTTC.

Regarding this clonotype: One end of the junction fails to match germline, which may point to a read error. Here the CDR3 reads CAIGGTSGSYNEQFF. Here the CDR3 DNA reads TGTGCCATAGGCGGGACTAGCGGGAGTTACAATGAGCAGTTCTTC. The V and J genes are TRBV5-1 and TRBJ2-1; 14 positions agree with TRBD2. The CDR3 loop spans 15 amino acids. Germline CDR1 SGHRS, CDR2 YFSETQ. Full variable domain (missing parts from reference TRBV5-1 and TRBJ2-1): KAGVTQTPRYLIKTRGQQVTLSCSPISGHRSVSWYQQTPGQGLQFLFEYFSETQRNKGNFPGRFSGRQFSNSRSEMNVSTLELGDSALYLCAIGGTSGSYNEQFFGPGTRLTVL.

This clonotype was seen many times. This chain joins TRBV5-1 and TRBJ2-1, with D possibly being TRBD2 (5 bases). CDR3 length: 14 residues. With 0 bases removed from V and 8 bases from J, the gap between germline ends came to 12 bases. The germline gives CDR1 SGHRS, CDR2 YFSETQ. DNA for the CDR3: TGCGCCAGCAGCTTGGGGACTCCCGGGGATGAGCAGTTCTTC. This codes for CASSLGTPGDEQFF.

This clonotype was detected a few times. This chain links TRBV28 with TRBJ1-5; no clear D. V gave up 3 bases and J gave up 3 bases, with 9 bases separating them. CDR1 and CDR2 from the germline V gene are MDHEN and SYDVKM. The CDR3 extends over 14 amino acids. The CDR3 spells CASSFYGFNQPQHF. The CDR3 DNA reads TGTGCCAGCAGTTTTTACGGCTTCAATCAGCCCCAGCATTTT.

This clonotype was detected many times. The rearrangement joins TRBV10-3 to TRBJ2-5, with 11 bases matching TRBD2. Per the germline V gene, CDR1 is ENHRY and CDR2 is SYGVKD. V trimming: 4 bases; J trimming: 2 bases; junction bases outside the gene matches: 21. This CDR3 has 21 residues. CDR3 region: CAISGARRGPFGTSGQETQYF. In nucleotides, the CDR3 is TGTGCCATCAGTGGCGCCCGGCGGGGCCCATTCGGGACTAGCGGTCAAGAGACCCAGTACTTC.

The V and J genes are TRBV20-1 and TRBJ2-1, with 12 positions matching TRBD2. The CDR3 has 21 residues. Per germline, CDR1 DFQATT and CDR2 SNEGSKA (reference sequence). The V gene end was trimmed by 6 bases and the J gene end by 4 bases; junction bases not matched to a gene: 25. CDR3 sequence: CSANPLFGLAGSPTKYNEQFF. CDR3 bases: TGCAGTGCCAACCCCCTCTTCGGACTAGCGGGATCCCCAACAAAGTACAATGAGCAGTTCTTC.

The table lists this clonotype with many counts. The chain links TRBV2 to TRBJ2-1, with 9 bases fitting TRBD2. CDR3 length: 16 amino acids. Looked up from germline, CDR1 is SNHLY and CDR2 is FYNNEI. V gave up 5 bases and J gave up 2 bases; unmatched junction bases: 7. The DNA of the CDR3 is TGTGCCAGCAGTTGGACTAGCGACTATGCCTACAATGAGCAGTTCTTC. Translated: CASSWTSDYAYNEQFF.

This clonotype was detected ten times or more. This sequence joins TRBV20-1 and TRBJ2-5; a weak D match, TRBD2 (5 bases). V gave up 1 base and J gave up 1 base, with 10 bases separating them. CDR1 is DFQATT, CDR2 SNEGSKA, per germline (reference sequence). The CDR3 loop spans 14 amino acids. CDR3 protein: CSARGLGSQETQYF. The CDR3 coding sequence is TGCAGTGCTAGAGGGCTGGGGAGCCAAGAGACCCAGTACTTC.

This clonotype was recorded at least ten times. The genes are TRBV10-3 and TRBJ2-2; D is ambiguous. Deletions cut 2 bases from V and 0 bases from J, with 10 bases between. Germline V gene data show CDR1 as ENHRY and CDR2 as SYGVKD. The CDR3 length is 16 residues. Here the CDR3 reads CAISETGTANTGELFF. The CDR3 coding sequence is TGTGCCATCAGTGAGACGGGCACCGCGAACACCGGGGAGCTGTTTTTT.

The genes are TRBV19 and TRBJ1-6, with unresolved D. V shed 7 bases and J shed 0 bases, with 16 bases lying between them. Germline values: CDR1 LNHDA, CDR2 SQIVND (reference sequence). The CDR3 has 17 residues. As DNA, the CDR3 is TGTGCCAGTACCCCGGACGCCGGGAGCTCCTATAATTCACCCCTCCACTTT. It specifies CASTPDAGSSYNSPLHF. Full variable domain (outside the CDR3, taken from reference TRBV19 and TRBJ1-6): DGGITQSPKYLFRKEGQNVTLSCEQNLNHDAMYWYRQDPGQGLRLIYYSQIVNDFQKGDIAEGYSVSREKKESFPLTVTSAQKNPTAFYLCASTPDAGSSYNSPLHFGNGTRLTVT.

In its sample, this clonotype was seen many times. The J gene is TRBJ2-7, the V gene TRBV30; maybe TRBD1 (6 bases). This CDR3 contains 14 residues. The germline V and J ends were trimmed by 4 bases and 3 bases, with 16 bases remaining between them. Germline assignment: CDR1 GTSNPN and CDR2 SVGIG (reference sequence). The CDR3 coding sequence is TGTGCCTGGACTCCCCGAGGCAGGGGCTACGAGCAGTACTTC. Its protein product is CAWTPRGRGYEQYF.

The table lists this clonotype with many counts. The J gene is TRBJ2-7, the V gene TRBV10-3; D is undetermined. The germline CDR1 and CDR2 sequences are ENHRY and SYGVKD. Trimming took 2 bases from V and 3 from J, leaving 5 bases between them. The CDR3 runs to 12 residues. The CDR3 loop is CAISETNYEQYF. CDR3 DNA: TGTGCCATCAGTGAGACTAACTACGAGCAGTACTTC.

This clonotype occurred many times. The rearrangement uses TRBV6-1 and TRBJ2-7; D is undetermined. Germline CDR1 reads MNHNS; CDR2 reads SASEGT. V lost 7 bases and J 2 bases, leaving 12 bases between the germline ends. This CDR3 comprises 13 residues. Here the CDR3 reads CASTAGRTYEQYF. The CDR3 bases are TGTGCCAGCACCGCCGGCAGAACCTACGAGCAGTACTTC.

Points on this clonotype: A much larger clonotype is one base distant, so this may be a read error. The rearrangement joins TRBV30 to TRBJ1-4; D ambiguous. The CDR3 runs to 12 residues. Germline V gives CDR1 GTSNPN, CDR2 SVGIG (reference sequence). The CDR3 nucleotides are TGTGCCTGGAGTGTGCGGGGTGAAAAACCGTTTTTT. It yields the protein CAWSVRGEKPFF.

This clonotype was recorded many times. CDR3 bases: TGTGCCAGCATAGAGGACGGAAGCACTGAAGCTTTCTTT. Amino acids: CASIEDGSTEAFF. The V call is TRBV2, the J call TRBJ1-1; no definite D call. Trimming took 7 bases from V and 4 from J, leaving 13 bases between them. Germline V gene lookup returns CDR1 SNHLY and CDR2 FYNNEI. The CDR3 covers 13 residues.

The chain carries TRBV20-1 and TRBJ1-6, with no clear D. The CDR3 spans 15 residues. Trimming cost V 0 bases and J 7 bases, with 13 bases left between them. The germline CDR1 and CDR2 sequences are DFQATT and SNEGSKA (reference sequence). The CDR3 coding sequence is TGCAGTGCTAGAGAAAAAGGAGCCCAAAATTCACCCCTCCACTTT. Protein product: CSAREKGAQNSPLHF.

This clonotype occurred many times. V usage is TRBV7-2 and J usage is TRBJ1-1; 9 nucleotides align to TRBD1. Trimming removed 5 bases from V and 2 bases from J; junction bases left unmatched: 3. There are 14 residues in the CDR3. From germline, CDR1 is SGHTA and CDR2 FQGNSA. Written as DNA, the CDR3 is TGTGCCAGCAGCGGGACAGGGAGAAACACTGAAGCTTTCTTT. This encodes CASSGTGRNTEAFF.

This clonotype was recorded at least ten times. The J gene is TRBJ2-5, the V gene TRBV9; 11 positions match TRBD1. The ends lost 0 bases at V and 4 bases at J; junction bases unmatched: 2. The CDR3 extends over 15 amino acids. CDR1 is SGDLS, CDR2 YYNGEE, per germline. In DNA, the CDR3 is TGTGCCAGCAGCGTAGGTGGGACAGGGGGAGAGACCCAGTACTTC. Translated: CASSVGGTGGETQYF.

This clonotype was seen many times. The chain has TRBV7-9 and TRBJ2-3, with D possibly TRBD2 on 5 matching bases. The CDR3 contains 15 residues. V lost 1 base and J 5 bases, leaving 13 bases between the germline ends. Per the germline V gene, CDR1 is SEHNR and CDR2 is FQNEAQ (reference sequence). The CDR3 coding sequence is TGTGCCAGCAGCTTAGTACTCCGAGGGAAAGATACGCAGTATTTT. Residues: CASSLVLRGKDTQYF. Filled out from reference TRBV7-9 and TRBJ2-3, the complete variable domain reads DTGVSQNPRHKITKRGQNVTFRCDPISEHNRLYWYRQTLGQGPEFLTYFQNEAQLEKSRLLSDRFSAERPKGSFSTLEIQRTEQGDSAMYLCASSLVLRGKDTQYFGPGTRLTVL.

This clonotype was seen many times. V usage is TRBV18 and J usage is TRBJ2-7; D not resolved. Germline CDR1 KGHSH, CDR2 LQKENI. V lost 5 bases and J lost 4, with 18 bases in between. The CDR3 covers 15 residues. This chain's CDR3 is CASSTNRAGGYEQYF. The CDR3 coding sequence is TGTGCCAGCTCAACGAACCGGGCCGGCGGATACGAGCAGTACTTC.

This clonotype has a count of ten or more. The chain carries TRBV6-1 and TRBJ2-3; D is unresolved. Germline-derived CDR1 and CDR2 are MNHNS and SASEGT. V lost 1 base, J lost 1 base, and 12 bases lay in between. This CDR3 is built from 16 residues. CDR3 coding DNA: TGTGCCAGCAGTGAAGGGATGGGTCACGGCACAGATACGCAGTATTTT. Translation: CASSEGMGHGTDTQYF.